Listed here is a single T cell receptor beta chain. The CDR3 is 15 residues long. The V gene end was trimmed by 7 bases and the J gene end by 6 bases; junction bases not matched to a gene: 10. CDR1 is LNHDA and CDR2 is SQIVND in the germline V gene (reference sequence). This specimen comes from a study of beta chain features in type 1 diabetes. Turning to the study itself: There was similarity between patients and healthy donors in age, gender and cell yields.

Reverse transcription of all isolated RNA meant that expressed TCRB transcripts were sequenced. Measured with immunoSEQ multiplex PCR; TCRdb has only the in-frame clones, and not every one. The data show some 270,000 clones, around 7.3% seen once. This TCR was sampled from a woman between 18 and 29 years old in good health. The source material was central memory CD4+ T cells from blood. This rearrangement joins TRBV19 to TRBJ2-2, with 8 bases that match TRBD2. The CDR3 here is CASIRSSGRSGELFF. CDR3 in DNA: TGTGCCAGTATACGTTCTAGCGGGCGCTCCGGGGAGCTGTTTTTT.